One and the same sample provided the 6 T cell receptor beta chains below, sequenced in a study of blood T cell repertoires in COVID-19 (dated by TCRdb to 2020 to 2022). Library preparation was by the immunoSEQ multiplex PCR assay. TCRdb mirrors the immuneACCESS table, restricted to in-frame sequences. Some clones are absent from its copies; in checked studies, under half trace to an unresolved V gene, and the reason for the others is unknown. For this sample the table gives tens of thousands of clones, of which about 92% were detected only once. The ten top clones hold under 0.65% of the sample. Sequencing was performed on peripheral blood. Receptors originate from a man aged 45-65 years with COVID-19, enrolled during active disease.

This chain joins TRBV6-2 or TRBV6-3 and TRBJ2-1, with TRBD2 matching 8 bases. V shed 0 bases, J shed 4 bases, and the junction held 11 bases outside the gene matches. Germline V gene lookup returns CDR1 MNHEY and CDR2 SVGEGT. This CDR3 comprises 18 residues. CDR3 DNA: TGTGCCAGCAGTTACTCAATAGCGGGATCCCACCCTTACAATGAGCAGTTCTTC. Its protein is CASSYSIAGSHPYNEQFF.

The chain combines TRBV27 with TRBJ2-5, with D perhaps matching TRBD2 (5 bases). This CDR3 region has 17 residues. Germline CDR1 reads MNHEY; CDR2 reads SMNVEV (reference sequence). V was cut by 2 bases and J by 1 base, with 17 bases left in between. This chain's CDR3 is CASSLEDSHPIQETQYF. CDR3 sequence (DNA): TGTGCCAGCAGTTTAGAGGACTCCCACCCCATCCAAGAGACCCAGTACTTC.

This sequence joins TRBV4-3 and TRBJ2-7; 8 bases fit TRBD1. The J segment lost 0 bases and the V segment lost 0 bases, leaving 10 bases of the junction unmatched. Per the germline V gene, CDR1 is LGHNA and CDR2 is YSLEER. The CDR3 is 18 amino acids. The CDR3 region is CASSQDSPGTGYSYEQYF. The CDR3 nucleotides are TGCGCCAGCAGCCAAGATTCCCCCGGGACAGGCTACTCCTACGAGCAGTACTTC.

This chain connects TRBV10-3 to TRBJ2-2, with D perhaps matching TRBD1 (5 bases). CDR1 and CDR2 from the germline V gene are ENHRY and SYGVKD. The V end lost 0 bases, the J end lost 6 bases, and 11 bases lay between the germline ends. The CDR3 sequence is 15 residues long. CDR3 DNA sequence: TGTGCCATCAGTGAGTCAAGGGGCCAAGCCGGGGAGCTGTTTTTT. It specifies CAISESRGQAGELFF.

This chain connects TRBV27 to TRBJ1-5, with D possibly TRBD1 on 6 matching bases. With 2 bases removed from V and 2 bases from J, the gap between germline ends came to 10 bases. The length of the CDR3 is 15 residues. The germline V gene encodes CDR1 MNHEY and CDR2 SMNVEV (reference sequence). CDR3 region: CASSLGGWGNQPQHF. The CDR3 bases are TGTGCCAGCAGTTTAGGGGGCTGGGGCAATCAGCCCCAGCATTTT.

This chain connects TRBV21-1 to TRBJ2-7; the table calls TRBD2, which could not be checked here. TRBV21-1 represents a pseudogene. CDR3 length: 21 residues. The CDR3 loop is CASSSSQGRRTSGSWPYEQYF. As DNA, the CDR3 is TGTGCCAGCAGCTCCTCTCAGGGGAGGAGGACTAGCGGGAGTTGGCCCTACGAGCAGTACTTC.